The rows below give T cell receptor beta chains drawn from one sample of a study of CD8 T cells in ankylosing spondylitis. Each CDR3 protein is one row after TCRdb ran MiXCR on the 5' RACE reads. This sample yields roughly 190,000 distinct CDR3 sequences, of which roughly 13% are seen a single time; more than 15% belongs to the top ten. The sample taken for sequencing was blood, either unsorted or a sorted T cell fraction (not recorded which). The receptors were gathered from a male donor with ankylosing spondylitis or in good health (not recorded which). Each CDR3 is given with its conserved first and last residue. Each record gives: J gene, V gene, D gene, clone size, CDR3 protein, CDR3 DNA. D genes are given only for firm matches. Clone size is given for some rows only: seen once, a few or many times, or a class if the clone is expanded.

TRBJ1-1 TRBV4-1 - few CASSHDGGGAVNAFF TGCGCCAGCAGCCACGACGGCGGGGGGGCAGTGAACGCTTTCTTT
TRBJ1-2 TRBV5-5 - - CASSPTSDSAFGYTF TGTGCCAGCAGCCCGACCTCTGACAGCGCCTTTGGCTACACCTTC
TRBJ2-3 TRBV11-2 - few CASSLAKTGDTDTQYF TGTGCCAGCAGCTTAGCAAAGACAGGCGACACAGATACGCAGTATTTT
TRBJ2-7 TRBV28 - - CASSLGLVPEQYF TGTGCCAGCAGTTTGGGTTTAGTTCCCGAGCAGTACTTC
TRBJ2-1 TRBV12-3/TRBV12-4 - few CASSFGRNEQFF TGTGCCAGCAGTTTTGGGCGTAATGAGCAGTTCTTC
TRBJ1-2 TRBV12-3/TRBV12-4 - - CASFRGPGDHYGYTF TGTGCCAGCTTTCGGGGCCCAGGGGACCACTATGGCTACACCTTC
TRBJ1-1 TRBV6-5 TRBD1 few CASSYSGTAKAFF TGTGCCAGCAGTTATTCCGGGACAGCGAAAGCTTTCTTT
TRBJ1-1 TRBV4-1 - few CASSPLEQGRAVEAFF TGCGCCAGCAGCCCACTGGAGCAGGGGCGGGCTGTTGAAGCTTTCTTT
TRBJ1-1 TRBV6-5 - - CASSYPTGTEAFF TGTGCCAGCAGTTACCCGACGGGCACTGAAGCTTTCTTT
TRBJ2-7 TRBV27 - - CASSKRASSYEQYF TGTGCCAGCAGTAAACGGGCCAGCTCCTACGAGCAGTACTTC
TRBJ2-1 TRBV6-4 TRBD2 few CASSAQSGGAYNEQFF TGTGCCAGCAGTGCCCAGAGCGGGGGCGCTTACAATGAGCAGTTCTTC
TRBJ2-5 TRBV27 - - CASSLSGMSRETQYF TGTGCCAGCAGTTTATCGGGAATGTCTCGAGAGACCCAGTACTTC
TRBJ2-6 TRBV10-3 - few CAISESIQGPSGANVLTF TGTGCCATCAGTGAGTCCATACAGGGCCCCTCTGGGGCCAACGTCCTGACTTTC
TRBJ2-3 TRBV4-2 TRBD1 many CASSQAGQGADTQYF TGTGCCAGCAGCCAAGCGGGACAGGGGGCAGATACGCAGTATTTT